This entry lists 8 T cell receptor beta chains sequenced from one sample in a study of kidney transplant recipient with SARS-CoV-2 infection. Each CDR3 protein is one row after TCRdb ran MiXCR on the reads. Of some 220,000 distinct CDR3 sequences listed, less than 35% are singletons. Sequenced material: a blood sample, taken at baseline and on approximately day 120 from a kidney transplant recipient. These receptors all come from a male patient aged 30 to 40 who had COVID-19 and was a kidney transplant recipient. Some T cells may trace back to the graft donor.

A word on this clonotype: At one end, the junction sequence differs from germline, possibly due to a read error. The chain combines TRBV5-1 with TRBJ2-7, with a weak D call TRBD2 (6 bases). CDR1 SGHRS and CDR2 YFSETQ come from the germline V gene. CDR3 size: 16 residues. CDR3 coding DNA: TGCGCCAACAGCTTGGAGGGTAGAGATATCGGTTACGAGCAGTACTTC. Protein product: CANSLEGRDIGYEQYF.

In the case of this clonotype: A much larger clone differs by one base, so this may be a read error. The V call is TRBV5-8, the J call TRBJ1-1, with D maybe TRBD1 (6 bases). The length of the CDR3 is 14 residues. CDR1 is SGHTS and CDR2 is YDEGEE in the germline V gene. The CDR3 bases are TGTGCCAGCAACTTGGACCAGGGGTACACTGAAGCTTTCTTT. This encodes CASNLDQGYTEAFF. Supplemented by reference TRBV5-8 and TRBJ1-1, the full variable domain reads EAGVTQSPTHLIKTRGQQATLRCSPISGHTSVYWYQQALGLGLQFLLWYDEGEERNRGNFPPRFSGRQFPNYSSELNVNALELEDSALYLCASNLDQGYTEAFFGQGTRLTVV.

This clonotype was counted only a few times. This sequence joins TRBV9 and TRBJ2-2; a possible D gene is TRBD2 (7 bases). The CDR3 has 17 amino acids. Trimming shortened V by 2 bases and J by 0 bases, and 14 bases separated the two germline ends. Germline-derived CDR1 and CDR2 are SGDLS and YYNGEE. The CDR3: CASSVGGGASNTGELFF. The CDR3 coding sequence is TGTGCCAGCAGCGTTGGAGGGGGGGCCTCGAACACCGGGGAGCTGTTTTTT. The entire variable domain, with the rest obtained from reference TRBV9 and TRBJ2-2, is as follows: DSGVTQTPKHLITATGQRVTLRCSPRSGDLSVYWYQQSLDQGLQFLIQYYNGEERAKGNILERFSAQQFPDLHSELNLSSLELGDSALYFCASSVGGGASNTGELFFGEGSRLTVL.

On this clonotype: A read error may explain this, as a much larger clone is one base away. The gene calls are TRBV10-2 and TRBJ1-2; no clear D. CDR1 and CDR2 from the germline V gene are WSHSY and SAAADI. The CDR3 is made up of 17 amino acids. V was trimmed by 5 bases and J by 4 bases, leaving 23 bases between them. CDR3 amino acids: CASSTSIASRKTYGYTF. The CDR3, as DNA: TGCGCCAGCAGTACGAGTATCGCTTCTAGAAAGACCTATGGCTACACCTTC.

With respect to this clonotype: The junction departs from germline at one end; a sequencing error may be responsible. The chain employs TRBV11-2 and TRBJ2-1, with 9 bases fitting TRBD2. Per the germline V gene, CDR1 is SGHAT and CDR2 is FQNNGV. The CDR3 sequence is 16 residues long. The CDR3, as DNA: TGTGCCAGCAGCTTAGCGCGGGGGGGCTCCCACAATGAGCAGTTCTTC. The encoded protein is CASSLARGGSHNEQFF.

The chain's CDR3 is CASSPGRLAGGGNEQFF. The CDR3 DNA sequence: TGTGCCAGCAGCCCCGGAAGGCTAGCGGGAGGGGGGAATGAGCAGTTCTTC. V is TRBV7-6 and J is TRBJ2-1; 12 bases are a match to TRBD2. V shed 5 bases, J shed 7 bases, and the junction held 12 bases outside the gene matches. Germline CDR1 SGHVS, CDR2 FNYEAQ. The CDR3 length is 17 residues.

This clonotype was counted at least ten times. The J gene is TRBJ1-4, the V gene TRBV24-1; D uncertain. The V end was cut by 0 bases, the J end by 8 bases, with 12 bases between. The length of the CDR3 is 15 residues. The germline V gene has CDR1 KGHDR and CDR2 SFDVKD. This CDR3 is CATSDLEGGIEKLFF. CDR3 bases: TGTGCCACCAGTGATTTGGAGGGAGGAATCGAAAAACTGTTTTTT.

As concerns this clonotype: A much more abundant neighbour one base away suggests this may be a read error. The chain recombines TRBV7-2 with TRBJ1-2; D is unresolved. The CDR3 has 17 amino acids. CDR1 and CDR2 from the germline V gene are SGHTA and FQGNSA. In nucleotides, the CDR3 is TGTGCCGGCAGCGAATCTACCAGAGACGGAAAGACCTATGGCTACACCTTC. Protein product: CAGSESTRDGKTYGYTF. Full variable domain (missing parts from reference TRBV7-2 and TRBJ1-2): GAGVSQSPSNKVTEKGKDVELRCDPISGHTALYWYRQSLGQGLEFLIYFQGNSAPDKSGLPSDRFSAERTGGSVSTLTIQRTQQEDSAVYLCAGSESTRDGKTYGYTFGSGTRLTVV.